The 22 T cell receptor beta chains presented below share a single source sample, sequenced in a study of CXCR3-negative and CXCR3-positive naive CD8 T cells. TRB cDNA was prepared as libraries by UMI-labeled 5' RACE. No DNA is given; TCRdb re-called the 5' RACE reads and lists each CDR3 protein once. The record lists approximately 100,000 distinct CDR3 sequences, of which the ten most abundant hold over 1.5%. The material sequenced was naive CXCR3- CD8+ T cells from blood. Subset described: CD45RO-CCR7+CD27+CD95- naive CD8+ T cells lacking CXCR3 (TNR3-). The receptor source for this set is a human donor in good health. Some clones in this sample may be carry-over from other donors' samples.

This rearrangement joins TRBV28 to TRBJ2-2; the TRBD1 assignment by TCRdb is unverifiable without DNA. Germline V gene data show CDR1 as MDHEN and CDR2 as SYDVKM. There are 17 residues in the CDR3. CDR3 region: CASSRAQGSWGTGELFF. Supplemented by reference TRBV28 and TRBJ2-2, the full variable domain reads DVKVTQSSRYLVKRTGEKVFLECVQDMDHENMFWYRQDPGLGLRLIYFSYDVKMKEKGDIPEGYSVSREKKERFSLILESASTNQTSMYLCASSRAQGSWGTGELFFGEGSRLTVL.

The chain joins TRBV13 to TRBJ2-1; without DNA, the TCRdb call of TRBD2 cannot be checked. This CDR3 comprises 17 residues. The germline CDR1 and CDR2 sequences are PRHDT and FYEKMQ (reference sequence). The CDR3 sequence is CASSLGRGTNSYNEQFF.

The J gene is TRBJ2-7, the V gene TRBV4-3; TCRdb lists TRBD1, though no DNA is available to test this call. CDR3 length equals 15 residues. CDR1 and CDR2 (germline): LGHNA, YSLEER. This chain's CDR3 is CASSYRDRGPYEQYF.

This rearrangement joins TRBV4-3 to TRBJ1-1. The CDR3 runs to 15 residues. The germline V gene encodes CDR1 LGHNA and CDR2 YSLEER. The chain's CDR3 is CASSHLLGLGTEAFF.

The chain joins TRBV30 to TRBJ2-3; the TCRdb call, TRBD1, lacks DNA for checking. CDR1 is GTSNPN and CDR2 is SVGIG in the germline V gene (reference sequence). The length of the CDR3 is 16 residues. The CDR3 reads CAWSDEDEGDPDTQYF. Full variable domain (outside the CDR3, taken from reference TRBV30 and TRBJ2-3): SQTIHQWPATLVQPVGSPLSLECTVEGTSNPNLYWYRQAAGRGLQLLFYSVGIGQISSEVPQNLSASRPQDRQFILSSKKLLLSDSGFYLCAWSDEDEGDPDTQYFGPGTRLTVL.

The CDR3 region is CASSYFSGVRYSYEQYF. The chain employs TRBV7-2 and TRBJ2-7; TCRdb's D call, TRBD2, is unchecked because there is no DNA. The V gene's germline CDR1 is SGHTA and CDR2 FQGNSA. The length of the CDR3 is 17 residues.

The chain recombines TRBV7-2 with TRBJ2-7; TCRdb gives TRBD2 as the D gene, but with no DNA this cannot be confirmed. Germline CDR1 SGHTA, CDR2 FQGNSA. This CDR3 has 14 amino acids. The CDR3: CASSLSGREYEQYF.

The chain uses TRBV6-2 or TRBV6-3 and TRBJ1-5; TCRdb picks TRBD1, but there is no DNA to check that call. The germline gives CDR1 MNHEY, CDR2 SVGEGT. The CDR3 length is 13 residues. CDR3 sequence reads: CASSSGYNQPQHF.

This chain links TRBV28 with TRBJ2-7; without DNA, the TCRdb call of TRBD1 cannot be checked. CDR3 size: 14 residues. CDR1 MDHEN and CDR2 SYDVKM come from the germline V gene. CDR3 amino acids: CASTDRASSYEQYF. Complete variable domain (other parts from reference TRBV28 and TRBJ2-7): DVKVTQSSRYLVKRTGEKVFLECVQDMDHENMFWYRQDPGLGLRLIYFSYDVKMKEKGDIPEGYSVSREKKERFSLILESASTNQTSMYLCASTDRASSYEQYFGPGTRLTVT.

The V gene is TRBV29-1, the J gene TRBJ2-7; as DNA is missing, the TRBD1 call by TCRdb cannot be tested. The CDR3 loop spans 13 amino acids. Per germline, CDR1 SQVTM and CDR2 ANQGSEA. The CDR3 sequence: CSVDGTDGYEQYF.

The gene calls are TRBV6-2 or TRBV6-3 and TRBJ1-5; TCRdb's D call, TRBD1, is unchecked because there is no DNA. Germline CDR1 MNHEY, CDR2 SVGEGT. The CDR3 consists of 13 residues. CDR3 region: CASSRTENQPQHF.

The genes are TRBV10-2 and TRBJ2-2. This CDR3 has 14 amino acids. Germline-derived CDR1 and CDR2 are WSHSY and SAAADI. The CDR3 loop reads CASSEDPATGELFF.

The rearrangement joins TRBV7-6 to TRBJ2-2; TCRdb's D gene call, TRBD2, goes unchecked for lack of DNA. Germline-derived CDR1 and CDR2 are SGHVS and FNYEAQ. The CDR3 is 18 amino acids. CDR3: CASSGLGRAEFDTGELFF.

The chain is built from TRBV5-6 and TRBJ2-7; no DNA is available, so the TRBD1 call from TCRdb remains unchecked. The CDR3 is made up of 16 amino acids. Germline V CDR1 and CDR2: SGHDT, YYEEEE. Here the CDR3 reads CASSLIGTAGSYEQYF.

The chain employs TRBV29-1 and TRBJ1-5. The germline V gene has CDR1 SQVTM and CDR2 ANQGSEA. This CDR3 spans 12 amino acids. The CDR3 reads CSVTEGDQPQHF.

The chain's CDR3 is CASTQRTVEEEKLFF. The J gene is TRBJ1-4, the V gene TRBV7-2. The CDR3 covers 15 residues. CDR1 and CDR2 from the germline V gene are SGHTA and FQGNSA.

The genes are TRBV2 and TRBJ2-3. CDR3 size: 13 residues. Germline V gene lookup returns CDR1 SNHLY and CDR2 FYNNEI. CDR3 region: CASSDGSTDTQYF.

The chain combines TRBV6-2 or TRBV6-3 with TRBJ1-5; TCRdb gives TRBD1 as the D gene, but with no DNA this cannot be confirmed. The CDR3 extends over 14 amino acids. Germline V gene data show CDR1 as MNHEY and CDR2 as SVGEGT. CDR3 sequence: CASTIRASNQPQHF.

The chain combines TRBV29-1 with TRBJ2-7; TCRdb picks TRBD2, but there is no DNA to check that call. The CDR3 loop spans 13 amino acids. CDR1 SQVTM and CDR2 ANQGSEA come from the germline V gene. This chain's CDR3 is CSVGTAQTYEQYF.

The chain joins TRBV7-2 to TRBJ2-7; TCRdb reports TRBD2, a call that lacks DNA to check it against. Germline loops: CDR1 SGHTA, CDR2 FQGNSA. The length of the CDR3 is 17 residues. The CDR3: CASSLSPPAGTHYEQYF.

The CDR3 spells CASTNAGGGAQETQYF. The V gene is TRBV6-5, the J gene TRBJ2-5; TCRdb calls TRBD1, which cannot be checked without DNA. Germline CDR1 reads MNHEY; CDR2 reads SVGAGI. The CDR3 runs 16 residues.

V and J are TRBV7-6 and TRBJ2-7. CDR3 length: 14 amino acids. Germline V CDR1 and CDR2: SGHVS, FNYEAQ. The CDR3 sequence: CASSLGTTPYEQYF.